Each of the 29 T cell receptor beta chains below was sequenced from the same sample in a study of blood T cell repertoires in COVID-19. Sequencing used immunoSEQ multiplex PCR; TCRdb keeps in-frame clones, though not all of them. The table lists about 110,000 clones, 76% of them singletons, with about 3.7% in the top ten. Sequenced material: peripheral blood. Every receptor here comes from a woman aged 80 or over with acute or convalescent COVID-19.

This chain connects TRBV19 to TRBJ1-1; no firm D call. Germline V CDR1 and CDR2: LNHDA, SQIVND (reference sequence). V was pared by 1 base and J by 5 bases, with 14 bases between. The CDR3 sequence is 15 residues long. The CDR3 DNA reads TGTGCCAGTAGTATAGGAGCCTCAAGCGAAACTGAAGCTTTCTTT. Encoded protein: CASSIGASSETEAFF. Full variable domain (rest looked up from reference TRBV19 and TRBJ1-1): DGGITQSPKYLFRKEGQNVTLSCEQNLNHDAMYWYRQDPGQGLRLIYYSQIVNDFQKGDIAEGYSVSREKKESFPLTVTSAQKNPTAFYLCASSIGASSETEAFFGQGTRLTVV.

The CDR3 protein is CASRITGGPEDTQYF. CDR3 DNA sequence: TGCGCCAGCAGGATAACGGGAGGGCCGGAGGATACGCAGTATTTT. This chain connects TRBV5-1 to TRBJ2-3; 8 positions match TRBD2. The ends lost 5 bases at V and 6 bases at J; junction bases unmatched: 11. Germline values: CDR1 SGHRS, CDR2 YFSETQ. CDR3 length: 15 amino acids. Full variable domain (remainder filled in from reference TRBV5-1 and TRBJ2-3): KAGVTQTPRYLIKTRGQQVTLSCSPISGHRSVSWYQQTPGQGLQFLFEYFSETQRNKGNFPGRFSGRQFSNSRSEMNVSTLELGDSALYLCASRITGGPEDTQYFGPGTRLTVL.

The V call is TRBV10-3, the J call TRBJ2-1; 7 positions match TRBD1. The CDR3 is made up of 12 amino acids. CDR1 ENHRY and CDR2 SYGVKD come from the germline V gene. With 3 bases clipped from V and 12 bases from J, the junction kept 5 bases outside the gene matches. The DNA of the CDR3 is TGTGCCATCAGTGATAGGACAGGTGGGCAGTTCTTC. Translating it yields CAISDRTGGQFF.

This CDR3 is CASSAGLDPQYF. The CDR3 DNA reads TGCGCCAGCAGTGCAGGACTAGATCCCCAGTACTTC. The chain recombines TRBV10-1 with TRBJ2-5; 7 bases fit TRBD2. There are 12 residues in the CDR3. With V trimmed by 4 bases and J by 9 bases, 5 bases remained unmatched. CDR1 and CDR2 (germline): WNHNN, SYGVQD (reference sequence).

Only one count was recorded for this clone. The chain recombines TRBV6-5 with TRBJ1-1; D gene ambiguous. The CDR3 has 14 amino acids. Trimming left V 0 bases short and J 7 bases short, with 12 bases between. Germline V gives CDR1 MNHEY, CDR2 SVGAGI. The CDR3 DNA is TGTGCCAGCAGTTACTCGTTATCCGTTTTTGAAGCTTTCTTT. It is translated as CASSYSLSVFEAFF.

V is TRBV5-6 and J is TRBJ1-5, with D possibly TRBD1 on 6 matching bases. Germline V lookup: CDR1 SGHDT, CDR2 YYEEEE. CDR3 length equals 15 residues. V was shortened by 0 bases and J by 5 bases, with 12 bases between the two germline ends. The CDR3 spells CASSLAGDIDQPQHF. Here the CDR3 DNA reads TGTGCCAGCAGCTTGGCCGGGGACATAGATCAGCCCCAGCATTTT.

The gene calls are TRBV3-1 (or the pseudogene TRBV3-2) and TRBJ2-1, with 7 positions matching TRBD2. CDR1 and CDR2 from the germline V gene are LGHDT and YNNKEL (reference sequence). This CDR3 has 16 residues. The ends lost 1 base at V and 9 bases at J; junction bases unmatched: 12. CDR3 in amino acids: CASSQASLAEKSEQFF. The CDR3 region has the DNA TGTGCCAGCAGCCAAGCTTCCCTAGCGGAGAAGAGTGAGCAGTTCTTC.

The CDR3 sequence is CASSANPGTGRAGELFF. In nucleotides, the CDR3 is TGTGCCAGCAGCGCCAACCCCGGGACAGGGAGGGCCGGGGAGCTGTTTTTT. The V gene is TRBV9, the J gene TRBJ2-2; 9 bases are shared with TRBD1. The CDR3 loop spans 17 amino acids. Germline-derived CDR1 and CDR2 are SGDLS and YYNGEE. Trimming took 3 bases from V and 6 from J; bases not matched to a gene: 12.

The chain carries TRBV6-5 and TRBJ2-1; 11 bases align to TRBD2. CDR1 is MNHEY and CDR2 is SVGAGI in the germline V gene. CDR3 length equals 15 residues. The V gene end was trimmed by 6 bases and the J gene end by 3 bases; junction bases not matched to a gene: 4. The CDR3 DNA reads TGTGCCAGCAGCCAACTAGCGGGGGACTACAATGAGCAGTTCTTC. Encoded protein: CASSQLAGDYNEQFF.

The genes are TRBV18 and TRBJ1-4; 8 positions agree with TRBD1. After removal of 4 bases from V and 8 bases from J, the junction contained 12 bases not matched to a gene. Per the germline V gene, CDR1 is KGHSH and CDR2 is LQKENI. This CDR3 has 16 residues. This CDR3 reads CASSLGPTGADEKLFF. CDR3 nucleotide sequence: TGTGCCAGCTCACTGGGACCGACAGGGGCAGACGAAAAACTGTTTTTT.

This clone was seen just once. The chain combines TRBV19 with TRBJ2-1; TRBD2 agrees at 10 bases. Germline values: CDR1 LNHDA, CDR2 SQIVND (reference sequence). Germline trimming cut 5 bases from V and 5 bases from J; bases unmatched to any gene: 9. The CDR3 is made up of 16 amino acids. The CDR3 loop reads CASSHLSGGNHNEQFF. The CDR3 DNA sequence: TGTGCCAGTAGTCACCTTAGCGGGGGGAATCACAATGAGCAGTTCTTC.

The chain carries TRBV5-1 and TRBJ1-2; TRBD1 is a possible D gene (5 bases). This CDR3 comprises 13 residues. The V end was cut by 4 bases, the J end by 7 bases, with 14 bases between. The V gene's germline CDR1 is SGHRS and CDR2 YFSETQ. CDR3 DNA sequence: TGCGCCAGCAGCCAGGGTGGGTCGGGTGGCTACACCTTC. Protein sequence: CASSQGGSGGYTF. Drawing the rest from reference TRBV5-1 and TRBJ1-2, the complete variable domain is KAGVTQTPRYLIKTRGQQVTLSCSPISGHRSVSWYQQTPGQGLQFLFEYFSETQRNKGNFPGRFSGRQFSNSRSEMNVSTLELGDSALYLCASSQGGSGGYTFGSGTRLTVV.

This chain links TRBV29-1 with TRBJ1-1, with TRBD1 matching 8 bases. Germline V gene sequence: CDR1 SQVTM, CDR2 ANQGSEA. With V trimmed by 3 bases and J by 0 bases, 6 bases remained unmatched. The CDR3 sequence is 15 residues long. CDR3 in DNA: TGCAGCGTTGACGCGCAGGGGGCTATGAACACTGAAGCTTTCTTT. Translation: CSVDAQGAMNTEAFF.

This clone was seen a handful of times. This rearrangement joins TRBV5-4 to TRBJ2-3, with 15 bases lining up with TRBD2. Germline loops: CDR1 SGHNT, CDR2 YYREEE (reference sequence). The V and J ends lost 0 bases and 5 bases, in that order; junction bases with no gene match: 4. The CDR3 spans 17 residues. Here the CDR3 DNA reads TGTGCCAGCAGCTTGGGGGGACTAGCGGGAGGAGTAGATACGCAGTATTTT. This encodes CASSLGGLAGGVDTQYF.

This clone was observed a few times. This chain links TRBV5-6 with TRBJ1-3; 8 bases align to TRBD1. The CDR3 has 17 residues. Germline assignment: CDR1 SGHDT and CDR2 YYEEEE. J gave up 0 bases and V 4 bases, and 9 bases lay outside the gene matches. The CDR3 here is CASSAPTGALSGNTIYF. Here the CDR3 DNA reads TGTGCCAGCAGCGCCCCGACAGGGGCCCTCTCTGGAAACACCATATATTTT.

The CDR3, as DNA: TGTGCCAGCAGCCTCGCGGGAACTTTGTACACAGATACGCAGTATTTT. Translation gives CASSLAGTLYTDTQYF. The chain uses TRBV5-6 and TRBJ2-3, with D tentatively TRBD2 (6 bases). V dropped 4 bases and J dropped 2 bases, with 17 bases sitting between them. The CDR3 runs 16 residues. Per germline, CDR1 SGHDT and CDR2 YYEEEE.

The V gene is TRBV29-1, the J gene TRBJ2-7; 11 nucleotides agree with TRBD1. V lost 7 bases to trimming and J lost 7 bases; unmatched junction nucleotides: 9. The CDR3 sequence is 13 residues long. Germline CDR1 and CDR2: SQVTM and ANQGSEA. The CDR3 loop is CSAGTGTGGEQYF. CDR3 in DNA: TGCAGCGCGGGTACCGGGACAGGGGGAGAGCAGTACTTC.

The CDR3 bases are TGCGCCAGCAGCCAAGATCAGGGTTCCAGGGTAATATCCCTCCACTTT. Encoded protein: CASSQDQGSRVISLHF. The chain combines TRBV4-1 with TRBJ1-6, with TRBD1 as a possible D gene (5 bases). Germline CDR1 and CDR2: MGHRA and YSYEKL. Trimming pared 0 bases from V and 14 bases from J, leaving 20 bases between. This CDR3 region has 16 residues.

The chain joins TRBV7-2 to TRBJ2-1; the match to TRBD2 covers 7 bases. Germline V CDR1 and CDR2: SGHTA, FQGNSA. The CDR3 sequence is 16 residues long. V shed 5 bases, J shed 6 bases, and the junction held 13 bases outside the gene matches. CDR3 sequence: CASSKGVGGPVNEQFF. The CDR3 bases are TGTGCCAGCAGCAAAGGGGTGGGAGGGCCGGTCAATGAGCAGTTCTTC.

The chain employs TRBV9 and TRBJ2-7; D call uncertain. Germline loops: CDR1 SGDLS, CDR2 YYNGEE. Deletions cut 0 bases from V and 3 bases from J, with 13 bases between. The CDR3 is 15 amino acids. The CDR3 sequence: CASSVAPGGHYEQYF. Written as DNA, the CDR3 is TGTGCCAGCAGCGTAGCCCCAGGTGGGCACTACGAGCAGTACTTC.

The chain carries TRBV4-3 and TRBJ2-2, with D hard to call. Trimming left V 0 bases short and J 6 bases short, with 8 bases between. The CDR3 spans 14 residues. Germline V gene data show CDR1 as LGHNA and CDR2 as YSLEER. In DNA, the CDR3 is TGCGCCAGCAGCCAAGATCCCTCGGCCGGGGAGCTGTTTTTT. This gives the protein CASSQDPSAGELFF.

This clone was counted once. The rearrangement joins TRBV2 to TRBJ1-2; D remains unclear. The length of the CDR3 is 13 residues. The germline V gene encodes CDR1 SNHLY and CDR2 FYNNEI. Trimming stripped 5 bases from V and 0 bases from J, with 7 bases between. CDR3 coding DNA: TGTGCCAGCAGTCAGGATACTAACTATGGCTACACCTTC. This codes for CASSQDTNYGYTF.

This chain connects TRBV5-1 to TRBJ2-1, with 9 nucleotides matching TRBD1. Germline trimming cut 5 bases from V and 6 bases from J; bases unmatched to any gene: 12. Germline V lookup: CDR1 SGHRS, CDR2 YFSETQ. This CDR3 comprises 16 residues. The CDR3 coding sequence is TGCGCCAGCAGTTATAGCAGGGACAGGGAGGGCAATGAGCAGTTCTTC. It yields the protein CASSYSRDREGNEQFF. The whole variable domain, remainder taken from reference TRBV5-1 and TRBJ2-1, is KAGVTQTPRYLIKTRGQQVTLSCSPISGHRSVSWYQQTPGQGLQFLFEYFSETQRNKGNFPGRFSGRQFSNSRSEMNVSTLELGDSALYLCASSYSRDREGNEQFFGPGTRLTVL.

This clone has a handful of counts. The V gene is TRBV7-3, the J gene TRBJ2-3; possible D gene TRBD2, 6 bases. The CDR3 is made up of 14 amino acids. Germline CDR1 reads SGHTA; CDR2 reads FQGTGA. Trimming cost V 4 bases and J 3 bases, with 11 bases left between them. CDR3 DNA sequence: TGTGCCAGCAGCTACGGACTACCAACAGATACGCAGTATTTT. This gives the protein CASSYGLPTDTQYF.

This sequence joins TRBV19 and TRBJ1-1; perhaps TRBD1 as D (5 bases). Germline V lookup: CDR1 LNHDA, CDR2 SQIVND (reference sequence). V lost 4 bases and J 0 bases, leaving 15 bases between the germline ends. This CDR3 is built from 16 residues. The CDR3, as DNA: TGTGCCAGTAGTAATCGCCAGGGCCTAATGAACACTGAAGCTTTCTTT. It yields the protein CASSNRQGLMNTEAFF. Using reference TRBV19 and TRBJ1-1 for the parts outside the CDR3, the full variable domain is DGGITQSPKYLFRKEGQNVTLSCEQNLNHDAMYWYRQDPGQGLRLIYYSQIVNDFQKGDIAEGYSVSREKKESFPLTVTSAQKNPTAFYLCASSNRQGLMNTEAFFGQGTRLTVV.

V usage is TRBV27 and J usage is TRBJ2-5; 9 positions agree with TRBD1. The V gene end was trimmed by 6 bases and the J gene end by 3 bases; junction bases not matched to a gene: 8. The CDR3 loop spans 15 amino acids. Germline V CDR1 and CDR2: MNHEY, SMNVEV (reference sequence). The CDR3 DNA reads TGTGCCAGCAGGGACAGGGGCTATCCGGAAGAGACCCAGTACTTC. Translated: CASRDRGYPEETQYF.

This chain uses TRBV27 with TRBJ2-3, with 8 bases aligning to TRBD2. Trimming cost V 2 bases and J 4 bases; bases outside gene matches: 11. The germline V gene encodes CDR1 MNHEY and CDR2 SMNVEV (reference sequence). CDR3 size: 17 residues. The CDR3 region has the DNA TGTGCCAGCAGTTTAACGGGACTAGTTGGTGCTGCAGATACGCAGTATTTT. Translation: CASSLTGLVGAADTQYF.

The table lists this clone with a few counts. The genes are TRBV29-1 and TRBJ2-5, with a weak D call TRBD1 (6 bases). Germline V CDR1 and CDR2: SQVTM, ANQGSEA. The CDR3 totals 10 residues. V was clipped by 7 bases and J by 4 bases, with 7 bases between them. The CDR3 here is CSAGVETQYF. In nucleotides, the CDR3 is TGCAGCGCAGGGGTAGAGACCCAGTACTTC.

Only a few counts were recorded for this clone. CDR3 DNA sequence: TGCGCCAGCAGCTTGGACGGGGACTCCTACAATGAGCAGTTCTTC. Protein: CASSLDGDSYNEQFF. The chain joins TRBV5-1 to TRBJ2-1; possible D gene TRBD2, 5 bases. The CDR3 is made up of 15 amino acids. With 0 bases removed from V and 0 bases from J, the gap between germline ends came to 7 bases. CDR1 and CDR2 (germline): SGHRS, YFSETQ.